Listed here are 22 T cell receptor beta chains from one sample, sequenced in a study of blood T cell repertoires in COVID-19. Clones were sequenced by immunoSEQ multiplex PCR, and TCRdb holds only the in-frame ones, with some missing. This table holds fewer than 200,000 clones, less than 90% found once. The specimen was peripheral blood. These receptors all come from a woman in her 70s with COVID-19, enrolled during active disease.

This rearrangement joins TRBV5-1 to TRBJ1-4; D perhaps matches TRBD1 (6 bases). Germline V gene lookup returns CDR1 SGHRS and CDR2 YFSETQ. V lost 1 base, J lost 8 bases, and 15 bases lay in between. CDR3 length: 15 residues. The CDR3, as DNA: TGCGCCAGCAGCTTGTTACAGGGTGAAGGGGAAAAACTGTTTTTT. Protein sequence: CASSLLQGEGEKLFF.

The V call is TRBV6-6, the J call TRBJ2-3; 7 nucleotides agree with TRBD2. The trim removed 8 bases at V and 0 bases at J, leaving 8 bases unmatched. The CDR3 is made up of 15 amino acids. Per the germline V gene, CDR1 is MNHNY and CDR2 is SVGAGI (reference sequence). Written as DNA, the CDR3 is TGTGCCAGCTACTTTGGGGGGGATAGCACAGATACGCAGTATTTT. Its translation is CASYFGGDSTDTQYF.

This chain links TRBV19 with TRBJ2-3; the match to TRBD1 covers 10 bases. Unmatched junction bases numbered 0, after V lost 5 bases and J lost 4 bases. The germline gives CDR1 LNHDA, CDR2 SQIVND (reference sequence). The CDR3 runs 13 residues. The CDR3 loop reads CASSGQGADTQYF. The CDR3 nucleotides are TGTGCCAGTAGTGGACAGGGGGCAGATACGCAGTATTTT.

The rearrangement uses TRBV5-1 and TRBJ1-3; tentative D call: TRBD1 (5 bases). Trimming removed 0 bases at V and 0 bases at J, with 10 bases between. Germline V gene data show CDR1 as SGHRS and CDR2 as YFSETQ. The CDR3 is 16 amino acids. CDR3 sequence: CASSLAVGGSGNTIYF. The DNA for the CDR3 is TGCGCCAGCAGCTTGGCCGTCGGGGGCTCTGGAAACACCATATATTTT.

The chain combines TRBV29-1 with TRBJ2-7, with a weak D call TRBD2 (6 bases). V was clipped by 6 bases and J by 4 bases, with 16 bases between them. CDR3 size: 13 residues. Germline loops: CDR1 SQVTM, CDR2 ANQGSEA. CDR3: CSVRELSRYEQYF. The CDR3 DNA reads as TGCAGCGTCCGGGAGCTCTCTAGATACGAGCAGTACTTC.

The V gene is TRBV6-5, the J gene TRBJ1-2; D is perhaps TRBD1 (6 bases). Looked up from germline, CDR1 is MNHEY and CDR2 is SVGAGI. V dropped 8 bases and J dropped 6 bases, with 13 bases sitting between them. The CDR3 is made up of 12 amino acids. Here the CDR3 DNA reads TGTGCCAGCCAACAGGGAGAAGATGGCTACACCTTC. Protein product: CASQQGEDGYTF.

The genes are TRBV4-3 and TRBJ1-2; 8 nucleotides align to TRBD1. The ends lost 3 bases at V and 5 bases at J; junction bases unmatched: 5. Germline V gene lookup returns CDR1 LGHNA and CDR2 YSLEER. The CDR3 length is 14 residues. This chain's CDR3 is CASSQAGGRYGYTF. The CDR3, as DNA: TGCGCCAGCAGCCAGGCAGGGGGCAGATATGGCTACACCTTC.

The chain has TRBV10-3 and TRBJ1-2, with 10 bases lining up with TRBD1. Germline V lookup: CDR1 ENHRY, CDR2 SYGVKD. The ends lost 5 bases at V and 3 bases at J; junction bases unmatched: 9. The CDR3 extends over 16 amino acids. In DNA form, the CDR3 reads TGTGCCATCAGTCTTGAGGGGGACAGGGGTTACTATGGCTACACCTTC. Encoded protein: CAISLEGDRGYYGYTF.

The CDR3 sequence is CASSTTSGYTDTQYF. CDR3 coding DNA: TGTGCCAGCAGCACTACTAGCGGTTACACAGATACGCAGTATTTT. The rearrangement links TRBV7-9 to TRBJ2-3; 8 positions agree with TRBD2. J was trimmed by 2 bases and V by 5 bases; bases with no gene match: 6. Germline CDR1 is SEHNR and CDR2 is FQNEAQ (reference sequence). This CDR3 is 15 amino acids long.

The chain carries TRBV19 and TRBJ2-5; 11 bases agree with TRBD2. Trimming cost V 3 bases and J 1 base; bases outside gene matches: 7. The CDR3 sequence is 17 residues long. Germline values: CDR1 LNHDA, CDR2 SQIVND (reference sequence). CDR3 protein: CASSILQGTSGQETQYF. CDR3 coding DNA: TGTGCCAGTAGTATTTTACAAGGGACTAGCGGCCAAGAGACCCAGTACTTC.

The V call is TRBV7-3, the J call TRBJ1-2, with TRBD1 matching 7 bases. V trimming: 5 bases; J trimming: 4 bases; junction bases outside the gene matches: 4. The CDR3 covers 13 residues. Germline-derived CDR1 and CDR2 are SGHTA and FQGTGA. The CDR3 sequence is CASSRGQFYGYTF. The CDR3 DNA follows: TGTGCCAGCAGCCGGGGACAGTTCTATGGCTACACCTTC.

J is TRBJ2-5 and V is TRBV28; TRBD1 might be the D (6 bases). CDR1 is MDHEN, CDR2 SYDVKM, per germline. The CDR3 runs 15 residues. V gave up 5 bases and J gave up 5 bases, with 18 bases separating them. CDR3 DNA sequence: TGTGCCAGCAGTCAACAGGGTTTAAATATGGAGACCCAGTACTTC. Translated: CASSQQGLNMETQYF.

V and J are TRBV6-5 and TRBJ2-1, with 9 bases identical to TRBD1. Germline V lookup: CDR1 MNHEY, CDR2 SVGAGI. The CDR3 runs to 15 residues. Losses at the gene ends were 9 bases for V and 4 bases for J; bases not matched to a gene: 10. In DNA form, the CDR3 reads TGTGCCAGTGACCCTGGGGACAGGGTTTACAATGAGCAGTTCTTC. This sequence encodes CASDPGDRVYNEQFF.

The V and J genes are TRBV29-1 and TRBJ2-3, with 12 nucleotides matching TRBD2. Germline V gene lookup returns CDR1 SQVTM and CDR2 ANQGSEA. The V gene end was trimmed by 0 bases and the J gene end by 0 bases; junction bases not matched to a gene: 4. The CDR3 contains 17 residues. The CDR3 DNA is TGCAGCGTTGAAGATCGGGGGACTAGCGGGAGCACAGATACGCAGTATTTT. This gives the protein CSVEDRGTSGSTDTQYF.

This chain joins TRBV2 and TRBJ2-1, with TRBD2 matching over 9 bases. From germline, CDR1 is SNHLY and CDR2 FYNNEI. CDR3 size: 16 residues. With V trimmed by 5 bases and J by 8 bases, 13 bases remained unmatched. CDR3 in DNA: TGTGCCAGCAGTAAGGCCGGGACTAGCATCAGGGATGAGCAGTTCTTC. Protein sequence: CASSKAGTSIRDEQFF.

V is TRBV29-1 and J is TRBJ1-2; maybe TRBD1 (5 bases). Germline V gives CDR1 SQVTM, CDR2 ANQGSEA. This CDR3 region has 14 residues. The V gene lost 6 bases and the J gene lost 4 bases, with 18 bases spanning the gap. This CDR3 is CSVLLDRRSYGYTF. As DNA, the CDR3 is TGCAGCGTCCTTCTTGACAGACGATCCTATGGCTACACCTTC. Combining the CDR3 with reference TRBV29-1 and TRBJ1-2 gives the whole variable domain SAVISQKPSRDICQRGTSLTIQCQVDSQVTMMFWYRQQPGQSLTLIATANQGSEATYESGFVIDKFPISRPNLTFSTLTVSNMSPEDSSIYLCSVLLDRRSYGYTFGSGTRLTVV.

The J gene is TRBJ2-3, the V gene TRBV28; TRBD2 matches at 14 bases. The germline gives CDR1 MDHEN, CDR2 SYDVKM. This CDR3 has 17 residues. After removal of 6 bases from V and 4 bases from J, the junction contained 9 bases not matched to a gene. DNA for the CDR3: TGTGCCAGCAGCCCCGGACTAGCGGGAGGTCAGGCAGATACGCAGTATTTT. It specifies CASSPGLAGGQADTQYF.

The chain carries TRBV7-8 and TRBJ2-5; D gene unclear. Looked up from germline, CDR1 is SGHVS and CDR2 is FQNEAQ. V shed 3 bases and J shed 2 bases, with 10 bases lying between them. CDR3 length: 14 residues. CDR3 sequence: CASSFGTIQETQYF. The CDR3 DNA follows: TGTGCCAGCAGCTTTGGCACTATTCAAGAGACCCAGTACTTC.

The chain links TRBV19 to TRBJ2-1; 10 bases fit TRBD2. V lost 3 bases and J lost 4; bases outside the gene matches: 6. In germline, CDR1 is LNHDA, CDR2 SQIVND (reference sequence). CDR3 size: 16 residues. In nucleotides, the CDR3 is TGTGCCAGTAGTATCACGGGACTAGCGTCGTACAATGAGCAGTTCTTC. It is translated as CASSITGLASYNEQFF.

The table lists this clone with a count of one. V and J are TRBV7-6 and TRBJ2-1; 8 bases align to TRBD2. V dropped 6 bases and J dropped 2; count of bases not matched to a gene: 6. Per germline, CDR1 SGHVS and CDR2 FNYEAQ. CDR3 length: 15 residues. In DNA form, the CDR3 reads TGTGCCAGCAGTCCTTTTAGCGGGACCTACAATGAGCAGTTCTTC. Protein sequence: CASSPFSGTYNEQFF.

This sequence joins TRBV6-2 or TRBV6-3 and TRBJ2-1; 7 nucleotides line up with TRBD1. This CDR3 region has 14 residues. The germline V gene has CDR1 MNHEY and CDR2 SVGEGT. With V trimmed by 5 bases and J by 8 bases, 9 bases remained unmatched. In nucleotides, the CDR3 is TGTGCCAGCAGTAAGAAGGGACAGAGGGATGAGCAGTTCTTC. This gives the protein CASSKKGQRDEQFF.

The chain links TRBV28 to TRBJ2-7, with 8 nucleotides matching TRBD2. The length of the CDR3 is 14 residues. The germline V gene encodes CDR1 MDHEN and CDR2 SYDVKM. Germline trimming cut 6 bases from V and 5 bases from J; bases unmatched to any gene: 9. The DNA for the CDR3 is TGTGCCAGCAGCCCCGGGAGGGGCCTAGACGAGCAGTACTTC. This translates into CASSPGRGLDEQYF.